The 22 T cell receptor beta chains listed next were all sequenced from one sample in a study of response to subunit inactivated influenza vaccine. From the RT-PCR reads, TCRdb called clonotypes with MiXCR, one entry per CDR3 protein. The sample records roughly 780,000 distinct CDR3 sequences, about 18% being singletons. Sequenced material: PBMCs from blood, taken roughly 5 days after vaccination. The receptors derive from a man aged 45-65 years who received an inactivated influenza vaccine.

This clonotype was detected a few times. V is TRBV12-3 or TRBV12-4 and J is TRBJ1-2; 9 bases line up with TRBD1. The CDR3 is made up of 14 amino acids. The junction had 7 bases not matched to a gene; V was cut back by 4 bases and J by 7 bases. The CDR3 DNA reads TGTGCCAGCAGTTACCCGGGACAGGGCAGTGGCTACACCTTC. Protein sequence: CASSYPGQGSGYTF.

The sample holds a few counts of this clonotype. V usage is TRBV5-1 and J usage is TRBJ2-2, with TRBD1 matching over 7 bases. Losses at the gene ends were 0 bases for V and 0 bases for J; bases not matched to a gene: 5. The CDR3 consists of 17 residues. Per germline, CDR1 SGHRS and CDR2 YFSETQ. The CDR3 DNA reads TGCGCCAGCAGCTTGGCGGGACAGAAGACGAACACCGGGGAGCTGTTTTTT. This sequence encodes CASSLAGQKTNTGELFF.

This clonotype showed up just a few times. This chain joins TRBV29-1 and TRBJ2-7; 10 bases line up with TRBD2. Germline V lookup: CDR1 SQVTM, CDR2 ANQGSEA. Unmatched junction bases numbered 11, after V lost 6 bases and J lost 6 bases. The CDR3 runs to 14 residues. CDR3 loop: CSVKSGTSEVEQYF. CDR3 nucleotides: TGCAGCGTCAAATCTGGGACTAGCGAGGTCGAGCAGTACTTC.

The sample holds a few counts of this clonotype. The V call is TRBV12-3 or TRBV12-4, the J call TRBJ2-2; a weak D match, TRBD2 (5 bases). V was trimmed by 5 bases and J by 3 bases, leaving 19 bases between them. The CDR3 length is 17 residues. In nucleotides, the CDR3 is TGTGCCAGCAGTATATTACGGAGGACCCGAGACACCGGGGAGCTGTTTTTT. The encoded protein is CASSILRRTRDTGELFF.

This clonotype was recorded many times. The rearrangement joins TRBV11-1 to TRBJ2-7; TRBD1 agrees at 9 bases. J gave up 2 bases and V 7 bases, and 6 bases lay outside the gene matches. Germline V gene sequence: CDR1 SGHAT, CDR2 FQDESV (reference sequence). This CDR3 is built from 14 residues. CDR3 amino acids: CASTPGQGPYEQYF. CDR3 nucleotide sequence: TGTGCCAGCACCCCGGGACAGGGACCCTACGAGCAGTACTTC.

The V call is TRBV7-2, the J call TRBJ2-1; D is ambiguous. This CDR3 spans 12 amino acids. The germline gives CDR1 SGHTA, CDR2 FQGNSA. V lost 5 bases and J lost 8, with 10 bases in between. Written as DNA, the CDR3 is TGTGCCAGCAGCCGGTCGGGCTATGAGCAGTTCTTC. Protein: CASSRSGYEQFF. The full variable domain, in which reference TRBV7-2 and TRBJ2-1 provide the parts outside the CDR3, is GAGVSQSPSNKVTEKGKDVELRCDPISGHTALYWYRQSLGQGLEFLIYFQGNSAPDKSGLPSDRFSAERTGGSVSTLTIQRTQQEDSAVYLCASSRSGYEQFFGPGTRLTVL.

This clonotype has a handful of counts. The V call is TRBV7-9, the J call TRBJ1-1; D call uncertain. The germline V gene has CDR1 SEHNR and CDR2 FQNEAQ (reference sequence). The CDR3 runs 13 residues. Trimming shortened V by 8 bases and J by 6 bases, and 16 bases separated the two germline ends. Here the CDR3 DNA reads TGTGCCAGCCTCCTACTTGCCACCGCTGAAGCTTTCTTT. Amino acid sequence: CASLLLATAEAFF.

CDR3 region: CASSSGLAGREETQYF. The CDR3 nucleotides are TGTGCCAGCAGTTCTGGACTAGCGGGACGTGAAGAGACCCAGTACTTC. The V gene is TRBV7-9, the J gene TRBJ2-5; 12 bases are a match to TRBD2. Germline CDR1 is SEHNR and CDR2 is FQNEAQ (reference sequence). The ends lost 6 bases at V and 3 bases at J; junction bases unmatched: 8. CDR3 length equals 16 residues.

This clonotype was picked up a small number of times. The J gene is TRBJ2-1, the V gene TRBV4-3; 14 nucleotides align to TRBD2. This CDR3 is built from 15 residues. Germline loops: CDR1 LGHNA, CDR2 YSLEER. J lost 16 bases, V lost 0 bases, and 8 bases had no gene match. CDR3 nucleotide sequence: TGCGCCAGCAGCCAAGAAACCGGGACTAGCGGGAGATCATTCTTC. This sequence encodes CASSQETGTSGRSFF.

This chain links TRBV6-6 with TRBJ2-1; 8 bases map to TRBD2. With 8 bases clipped from V and 8 bases from J, the junction kept 8 bases outside the gene matches. Germline lookup yields CDR1 MNHNY and CDR2 SVGAGI (reference sequence). CDR3 length equals 13 residues. The DNA for the CDR3 is TGTGCCAGCGCGGGGGGCAGGCTGGATGAGCAGTTCTTC. This gives the protein CASAGGRLDEQFF.

This clonotype was seen a few times. This chain connects TRBV4-3 to TRBJ2-5, with TRBD2 matching over 15 bases. The CDR3 extends over 16 amino acids. V lost 4 bases to trimming and J lost 5 bases; unmatched junction nucleotides: 5. CDR1 LGHNA and CDR2 YSLEER come from the germline V gene. CDR3 nucleotide sequence: TGCGCCAGCAGCCCGGGACTAGCGGGGGGATTTGAGACCCAGTACTTC. Translating it yields CASSPGLAGGFETQYF.

This rearrangement joins TRBV29-1 to TRBJ1-1; no reliable D call. This CDR3 region has 13 residues. Per the germline V gene, CDR1 is SQVTM and CDR2 is ANQGSEA. V was trimmed by 4 bases and J by 7 bases, leaving 16 bases between them. CDR3 loop: CSVVRFRGGEAFF. The DNA of the CDR3 is TGCAGCGTTGTCCGTTTCCGGGGTGGTGAAGCTTTCTTT.

This chain connects TRBV7-8 to TRBJ2-7; 7 nucleotides agree with TRBD1. Unmatched junction bases numbered 11, after V lost 6 bases and J lost 3 bases. Germline V gene data show CDR1 as SGHVS and CDR2 as FQNEAQ. This CDR3 is built from 15 residues. The CDR3 nucleotides are TGTGCCAGCAGGCTGAGGTCCAGGGGGAACTACGAGCAGTACTTC. This sequence encodes CASRLRSRGNYEQYF.

The sample holds a few counts of this clonotype. The chain links TRBV20-1 to TRBJ2-7; TRBD1 might be the D (5 bases). V gave up 0 bases and J gave up 2 bases, with 11 bases separating them. CDR3 size: 14 residues. Looked up from germline, CDR1 is DFQATT and CDR2 is SNEGSKA (reference sequence). The CDR3 loop reads CSARDPRQTYEQYF. CDR3 DNA sequence: TGCAGTGCTAGAGATCCCCGACAGACCTACGAGCAGTACTTC.

The V call is TRBV4-3, the J call TRBJ2-6; 10 bases match TRBD2. Germline assignment: CDR1 LGHNA and CDR2 YSLEER. Trimming at V came to 7 bases and at J to 0 bases, leaving 9 bases not matched to a gene. The CDR3 has 18 residues. CDR3 amino acids: CASTHGSGRASGANVLTF. Here the CDR3 DNA reads TGCGCCAGCACCCACGGAAGCGGGAGGGCCTCTGGGGCCAACGTCCTGACTTTC.

This clonotype showed up just a few times. The V call is TRBV12-3 or TRBV12-4, the J call TRBJ1-2; 8 nucleotides match TRBD1. CDR3 length: 14 amino acids. Trimming removed 3 bases from V and 7 bases from J; junction bases left unmatched: 7. The CDR3 bases are TGTGCCAGCAGTTTGGGTAGACAGGGGTCTGGCTACACCTTC. Amino acids: CASSLGRQGSGYTF.

The chain is built from TRBV4-3 and TRBJ2-3; the match to TRBD1 covers 7 bases. Germline V gene sequence: CDR1 LGHNA, CDR2 YSLEER. V was clipped by 1 base and J by 4 bases; unmatched bases: 5. The CDR3 consists of 15 residues. The CDR3 region has the DNA TGCGCCAGCAGCCAAGGTTCAGGGGGATCAGATACGCAGTATTTT. This codes for CASSQGSGGSDTQYF.

The chain carries TRBV5-1 and TRBJ2-1; 7 bases line up with TRBD1. Germline V CDR1 and CDR2: SGHRS, YFSETQ. The CDR3 runs to 13 residues. V shed 2 bases, J shed 7 bases, and the junction held 3 bases outside the gene matches. The CDR3 DNA reads as TGCGCCAGCAGCTTTAGGGGGCAAAATGAGCAGTTCTTC. This codes for CASSFRGQNEQFF.

This clonotype was detected only a few times. This chain connects TRBV6-1 to TRBJ1-5; D not resolved. The CDR3 has 16 residues. Germline assignment: CDR1 MNHNS and CDR2 SASEGT. Trimming removed 0 bases at V and 5 bases at J, with 14 bases between. CDR3 DNA sequence: TGTGCCAGCAGTGAAGCGCAAGTGCTGGAACATCAGCCCCAGCATTTT. Translated, it gives CASSEAQVLEHQPQHF.

In this sample, this clonotype turned up a few times. The chain employs TRBV3-1 and TRBJ2-1; D is uncertain. V gave up 2 bases and J gave up 7 bases, with 12 bases separating them. The CDR3 length is 14 residues. Per germline, CDR1 LGHDT and CDR2 YNNKEL (reference sequence). CDR3 nucleotides: TGTGCCAGCAGCCAATTTCAGAGTGGGAATGAGCAGTTCTTC. Protein sequence: CASSQFQSGNEQFF.

V usage is TRBV20-1 and J usage is TRBJ2-3; TRBD2 aligns across 11 bases. Germline-derived CDR1 and CDR2 are DFQATT and SNEGSKA (reference sequence). The CDR3 has 15 amino acids. Unmatched junction bases numbered 6, after V lost 2 bases and J lost 5 bases. The CDR3 loop is CSARNLAGGQDTQYF. CDR3 nucleotides: TGCAGTGCTAGAAATCTAGCGGGGGGTCAAGATACGCAGTATTTT.

CDR3 nucleotides: TGCGCCAGCAGCTCGGGACAGGGAGTTTGGGAGACCCAGTACTTC. Its translation is CASSSGQGVWETQYF. The rearrangement links TRBV5-1 to TRBJ2-5, with TRBD1 identical over 9 bases. The CDR3 runs 15 residues. Germline assignment: CDR1 SGHRS and CDR2 YFSETQ. Germline trimming cut 3 bases from V and 5 bases from J; bases unmatched to any gene: 8.